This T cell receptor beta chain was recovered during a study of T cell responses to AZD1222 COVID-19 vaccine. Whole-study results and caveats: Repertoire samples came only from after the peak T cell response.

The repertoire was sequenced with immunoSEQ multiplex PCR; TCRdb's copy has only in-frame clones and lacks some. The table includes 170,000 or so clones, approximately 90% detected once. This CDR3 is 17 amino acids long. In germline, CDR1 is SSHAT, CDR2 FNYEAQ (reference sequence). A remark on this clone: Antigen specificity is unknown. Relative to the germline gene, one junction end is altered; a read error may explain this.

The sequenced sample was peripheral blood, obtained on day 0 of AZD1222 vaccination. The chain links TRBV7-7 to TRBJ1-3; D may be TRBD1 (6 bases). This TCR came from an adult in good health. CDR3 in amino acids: CASSAQGGVCSGNTIYF. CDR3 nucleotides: TGTGCTAGCAGCGCACAGGGTGGGGTATGCAGTGGAAACACCATATATTTT. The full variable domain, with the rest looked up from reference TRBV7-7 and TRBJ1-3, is GAGVSQSPRYKVTKRGQDVTLRCDPISSHATLYWYQQALGQGPEFLTYFNYEAQPDKSGLPSDRFSAERPEGSISTLTIQRTEQRDSAMYRCASSAQGGVCSGNTIYFGEGSWLTVV.